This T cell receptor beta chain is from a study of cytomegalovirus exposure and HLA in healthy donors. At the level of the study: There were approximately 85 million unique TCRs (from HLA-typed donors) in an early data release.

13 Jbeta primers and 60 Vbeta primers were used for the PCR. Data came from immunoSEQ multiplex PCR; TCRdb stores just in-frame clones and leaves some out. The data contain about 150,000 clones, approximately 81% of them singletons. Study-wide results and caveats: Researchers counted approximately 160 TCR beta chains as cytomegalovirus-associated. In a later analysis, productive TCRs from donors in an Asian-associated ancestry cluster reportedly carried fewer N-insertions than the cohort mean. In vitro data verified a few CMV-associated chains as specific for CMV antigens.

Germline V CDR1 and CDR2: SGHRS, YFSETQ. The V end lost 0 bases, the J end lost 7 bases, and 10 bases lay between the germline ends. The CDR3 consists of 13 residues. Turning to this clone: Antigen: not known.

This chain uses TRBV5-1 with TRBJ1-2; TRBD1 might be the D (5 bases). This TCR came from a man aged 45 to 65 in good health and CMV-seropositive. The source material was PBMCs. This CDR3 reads CASSLDQGSGYTF. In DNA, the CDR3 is TGCGCCAGCAGCTTGGACCAGGGAAGTGGCTACACCTTC.